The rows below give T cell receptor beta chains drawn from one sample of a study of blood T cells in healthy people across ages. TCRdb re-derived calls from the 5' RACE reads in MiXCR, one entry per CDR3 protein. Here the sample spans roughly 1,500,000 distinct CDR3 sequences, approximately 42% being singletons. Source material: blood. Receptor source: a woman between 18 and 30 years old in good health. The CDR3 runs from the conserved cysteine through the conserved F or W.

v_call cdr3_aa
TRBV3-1 CASRSGRTENTEAFF
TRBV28 CASGGGRNHHEQYF
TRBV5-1 CASSTRQGDGYTF
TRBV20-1 CSVSRDRGTQYF
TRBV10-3 CAISEAEVQETQYF
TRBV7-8 CASSSNPGTGGLEQYF
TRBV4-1 CASSLGVKHSNQPQHF
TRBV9 CASSVVRDTEAFF
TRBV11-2 CASSLAASGEQYF
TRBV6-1 CASTRAEYGYTF
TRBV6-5 CASSYSGDREADTQYF
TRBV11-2 CASSVPGTRSYEQYF
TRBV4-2 CASSPSAFGTSGGSSSYNEQFF
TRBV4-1 CASSQDNAGGVADTQYF
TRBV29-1 CSGEEGSTDTQYF
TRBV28 CASSLERGDSYYGYTF
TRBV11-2 CASSPHTGDTQYF
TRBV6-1 CASRPMALQGTNEKLFF
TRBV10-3 CAISESAASSSYNEQFF
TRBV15 CATSTGDSGNTIYF
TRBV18 CASSPGLGKYYEQYF
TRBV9 CASSIRDGYYEQYF
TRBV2 CASSEGDQGVYEQYF
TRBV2 CASSEEWQFYGQYF
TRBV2 CASSPDWGVQETQYF
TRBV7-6 CASSLFGDSSYNEQYF
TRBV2 CASSEARSLLYIGQFF
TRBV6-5 CASSYSVQGSNYGYTF
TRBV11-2 CASSLGGSGAFF
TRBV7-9 CASSSRDTVSYEQYF
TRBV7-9 CTSSSTGRGYNEQFF
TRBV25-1 CANSGPEKGYF
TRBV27 CASSPLRRGEYNEQYF
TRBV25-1 CASSESTGFLNVQFF
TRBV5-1 CASSWDRGTEAFF
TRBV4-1 CASSQVGGKAQETDTQYF
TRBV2 CASSEGRFYEQYF
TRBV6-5 CASSPEPGLTEGGYEQYF
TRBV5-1 CASSRQGGGETQYF
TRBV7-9 CASSPTSGENTDTQYF
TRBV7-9 CASSVEGAPHTQYF
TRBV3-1 CASTPSGPPYEQYF
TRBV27 CASSRRRDGFPYGYTF
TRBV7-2 CASSLNGGGYIF
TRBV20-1 CSAMGTGLNEAFF
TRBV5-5 CASSWVLGGEQYF
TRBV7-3 CASSSQSGYGYTF
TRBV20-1 CSARSGGATDTQYF
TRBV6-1 CASIRRTSGRANEQFF
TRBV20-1 CSARVAETDTQYF
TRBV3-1 CASRIRGTDTQYF
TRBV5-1 CASRRDSENEQFF
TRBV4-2 CASSIPDRDLTDTQYF
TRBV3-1 CASSATSRPPLHF
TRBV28 CASSPLGTGPKNIQYF